This T cell receptor beta chain was identified during a study of blood T cell repertoires in COVID-19. To note about this clone: Other DNA sequences in the same sample also yield this CDR3.

Clones were read by immunoSEQ multiplex PCR, and TCRdb kept only the in-frame ones, dropping some. Of about 250,000 clones listed, more than 75% were seen once; the top ten hold around 0.98%. Germline V lookup: CDR1 SGHTA, CDR2 FQGNSA. V was clipped by 5 bases and J by 2 bases; unmatched bases: 5. The CDR3 has 14 amino acids. The TCR originated in a woman between 40 and 50 years old who had recovered from COVID-19. Source material: peripheral blood. The chain recombines TRBV7-2 with TRBJ2-5; 7 nucleotides match TRBD2. CDR3 sequence reads: CASSPPGGQETQYF. The CDR3 DNA reads TGTGCCAGCAGCCCCCCGGGGGGTCAAGAGACCCAGTACTTC.